A single sample is the source of the 6 T cell receptor beta chains below, sequenced in a study of low-dose radiotherapy and immunotherapy resistance in tumors. Time point defined: before trial treatment. Gene-specific TRAV and TRBV primers were used for first-strand cDNA, covering alpha and beta chains. Both a constant-region primer and a V-primer adapter served to amplify TCRs across about 20 PCR cycles. MiXCR, run by TCRdb on the reads, gives a single entry per CDR3 protein. The profile shows 80,000 to 90,000 distinct CDR3 sequences, about 18% of them singletons. The sample in question was PBMCs, obtained before treatment. These receptors came from a male donor with prostate cancer.

This clonotype was seen ten or more times. The chain couples TRBV4-1 to TRBJ2-1, with D unclear. The length of the CDR3 is 13 residues. V lost 8 bases, J lost 0 bases, and 8 bases lay in between. Germline CDR1 and CDR2: MGHRA and YSYEKL. The CDR3 nucleotides read TGCGCCAGCGGGTGGAGCTCCTACAATGAGCAGTTCTTC. It codes for CASGWSSYNEQFF.

There are many counts of this clonotype. The gene calls are TRBV3-1 and TRBJ2-7; perhaps TRBD2 as D (7 bases). The germline gives CDR1 LGHDT, CDR2 YNNKEL (reference sequence). V was cut by 3 bases and J by 7 bases, with 16 bases left in between. There are 14 residues in the CDR3. The DNA of the CDR3 is TGTGCCAGCAGCCAGGGGGGGACACCGGGAGAGCAGTACTTC. Its translation is CASSQGGTPGEQYF.

This clonotype has a handful of counts. The chain carries TRBV7-3 and TRBJ2-3; no clear D. Trimming left V 5 bases short and J 8 bases short, with 17 bases between. This CDR3 region has 14 residues. The germline V gene has CDR1 SGHTA and CDR2 FQGTGA. This chain's CDR3 is CASSLKSPPATQYF. For the CDR3, the DNA is TGTGCCAGCAGCCTAAAGTCCCCCCCCGCTACGCAGTATTTT.

This clonotype has ten or more counts. The V gene is TRBV29-1, the J gene TRBJ1-1; 8 positions match TRBD1. Germline CDR1 reads SQVTM; CDR2 reads ANQGSEA. With 3 bases clipped from V and 3 bases from J, the junction kept 6 bases outside the gene matches. The CDR3 extends over 14 amino acids. This CDR3 reads CSVEVRGLHTEAFF. In DNA form, the CDR3 reads TGCAGCGTTGAGGTCAGGGGGCTGCACACTGAAGCTTTCTTT.

This chain connects TRBV10-3 to TRBJ2-3, with 7 bases lining up with TRBD2. The CDR3 contains 15 residues. CDR1 is ENHRY, CDR2 SYGVKD, per germline. The V segment lost 2 bases and the J segment 3 bases; nucleotides outside the gene matches: 5. The CDR3 DNA is TGTGCCATCAGTGAGGGCGGGAGTAGGACAGATACGCAGTATTTT. Protein sequence: CAISEGGSRTDTQYF.

This clonotype was detected ten times or more. V gene TRBV29-1 combines with J gene TRBJ2-7, with 9 nucleotides matching TRBD2. The CDR3 runs to 13 residues. Germline CDR1 is SQVTM and CDR2 is ANQGSEA. J lost 4 bases, V lost 4 bases, and 5 bases had no gene match. As DNA, the CDR3 is TGCAGCGTTGGGCTAGCGGGGTTATACGAGCAGTACTTC. Its protein product is CSVGLAGLYEQYF.